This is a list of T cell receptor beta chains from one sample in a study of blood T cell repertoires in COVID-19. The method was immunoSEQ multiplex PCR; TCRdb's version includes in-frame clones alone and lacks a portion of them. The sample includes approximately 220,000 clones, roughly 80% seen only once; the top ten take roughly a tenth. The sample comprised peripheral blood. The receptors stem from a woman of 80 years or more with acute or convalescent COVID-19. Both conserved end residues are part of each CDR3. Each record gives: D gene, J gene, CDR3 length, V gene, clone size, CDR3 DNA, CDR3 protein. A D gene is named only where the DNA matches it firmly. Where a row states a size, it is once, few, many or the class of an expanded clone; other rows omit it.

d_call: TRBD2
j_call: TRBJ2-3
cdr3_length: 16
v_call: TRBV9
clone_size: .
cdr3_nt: TGTGCCAGCAGCGGAAGACTAGCGGGAGCTTCAGATACGCAGTATTTT
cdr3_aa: CASSGRLAGASDTQYF

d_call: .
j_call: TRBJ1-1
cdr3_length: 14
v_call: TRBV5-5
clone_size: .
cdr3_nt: TGTGCCAGCAGCATACGACACCAAGAAACTGAAGCTTTCTTT
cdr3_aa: CASSIRHQETEAFF

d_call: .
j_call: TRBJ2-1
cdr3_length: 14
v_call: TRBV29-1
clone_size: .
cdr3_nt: TGCAGCGCCCCCGGACAGAATTTCTACAATGAGCAGTTCTTC
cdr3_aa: CSAPGQNFYNEQFF

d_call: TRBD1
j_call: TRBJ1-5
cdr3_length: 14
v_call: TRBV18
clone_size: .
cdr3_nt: TGTGCCAGCTCATCCCGGGACAGGGATCAGCCCCAGCATTTT
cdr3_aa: CASSSRDRDQPQHF

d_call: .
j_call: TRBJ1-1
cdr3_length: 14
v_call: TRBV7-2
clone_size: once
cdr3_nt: TGTGCCAGCAGCGAAGCGGTGCAGACCACTGAAGCTTTCTTT
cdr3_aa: CASSEAVQTTEAFF

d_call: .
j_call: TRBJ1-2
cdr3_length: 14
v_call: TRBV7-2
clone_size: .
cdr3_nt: TGTGCCAGCACCCTTACCGCAGCTAACTATGGCTACACCTTC
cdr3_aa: CASTLTAANYGYTF

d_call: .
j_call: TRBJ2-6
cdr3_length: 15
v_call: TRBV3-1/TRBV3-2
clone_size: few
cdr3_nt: TGTGCCAGCAGCCAAGATCCAACAGGGGCCAACGTCCTGACTTTC
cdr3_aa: CASSQDPTGANVLTF

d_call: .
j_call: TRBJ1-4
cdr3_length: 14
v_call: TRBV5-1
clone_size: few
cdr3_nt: TGCGCCAGCAGCCGGAACGGAGCTAATGAAAAACTGTTTTTT
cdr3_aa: CASSRNGANEKLFF

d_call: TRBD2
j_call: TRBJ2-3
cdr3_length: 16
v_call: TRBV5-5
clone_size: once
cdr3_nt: TGTGCCAGCAGCTTGGACCAGCGGGGTAGCACAGATACGCAGTATTTT
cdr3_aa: CASSLDQRGSTDTQYF

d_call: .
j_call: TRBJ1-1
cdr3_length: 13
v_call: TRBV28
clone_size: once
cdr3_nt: TGTGCCAGCAGAAAATCCGGGGGGGCGGAGGCTTTCTTT
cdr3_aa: CASRKSGGAEAFF

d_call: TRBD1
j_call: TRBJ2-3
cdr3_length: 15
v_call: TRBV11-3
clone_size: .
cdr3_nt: TGTGCCAGCAGCTTGGGGACAGGAGACACAGATACGCAGTATTTT
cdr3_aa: CASSLGTGDTDTQYF

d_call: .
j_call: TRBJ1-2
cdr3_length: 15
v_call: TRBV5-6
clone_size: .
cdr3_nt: TGTGCCAGCCGCCCGACCGGGACATCCAACTATGGCTACACCTTC
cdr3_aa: CASRPTGTSNYGYTF

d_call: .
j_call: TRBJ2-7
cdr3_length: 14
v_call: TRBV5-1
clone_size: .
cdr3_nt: TGCGCCAGCAGGGCATCGGGAGATAGGTACGAGCAGTACTTC
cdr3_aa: CASRASGDRYEQYF

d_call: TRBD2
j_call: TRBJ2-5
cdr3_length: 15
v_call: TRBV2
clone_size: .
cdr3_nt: TGTGCCAGCAGTAAATTAACTAGCGGTGAAGAGACCCAGTACTTC
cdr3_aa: CASSKLTSGEETQYF

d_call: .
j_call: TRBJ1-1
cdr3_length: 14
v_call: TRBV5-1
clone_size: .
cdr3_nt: TGCGCCAGCAGCTCGACAGGAGGTTGGACTGAAGCTTTCTTT
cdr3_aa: CASSSTGGWTEAFF

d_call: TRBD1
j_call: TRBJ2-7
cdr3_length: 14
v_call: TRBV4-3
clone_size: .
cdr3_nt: TGCGCCAGCAGCCATTCGGGACAGGGGTACGAGCAGTACTTC
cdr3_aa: CASSHSGQGYEQYF

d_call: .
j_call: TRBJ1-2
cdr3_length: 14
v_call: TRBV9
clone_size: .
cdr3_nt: TGTGCCAGCAGCGTAGCGGGGGGTACCTATGGCTACACCTTC
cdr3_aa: CASSVAGGTYGYTF

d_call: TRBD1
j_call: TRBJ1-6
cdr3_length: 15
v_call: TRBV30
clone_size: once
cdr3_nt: TGTGCCTCAACTCGGACAGGGGGCCGAAATTCACCCCTCCACTTT
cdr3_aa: CASTRTGGRNSPLHF

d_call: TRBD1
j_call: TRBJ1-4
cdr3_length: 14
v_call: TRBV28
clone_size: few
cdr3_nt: TGTGCCAGCAGTCTTCGACAGGGGGGTGAAAAACTGTTTTTT
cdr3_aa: CASSLRQGGEKLFF

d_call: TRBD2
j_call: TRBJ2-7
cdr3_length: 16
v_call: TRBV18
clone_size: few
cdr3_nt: TGTGCCAGCTCACCGGTACTAGCGGGGGGAACCTACGAGCAGTACTTC
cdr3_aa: CASSPVLAGGTYEQYF

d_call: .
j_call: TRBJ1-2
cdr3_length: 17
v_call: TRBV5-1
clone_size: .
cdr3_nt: TGCGCCAGCACCACAATGGAACCAGTCGGGTCTAACTATGGCTACACCTTC
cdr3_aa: CASTTMEPVGSNYGYTF

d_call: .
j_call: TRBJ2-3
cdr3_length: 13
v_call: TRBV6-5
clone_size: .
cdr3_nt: TGTGCCAGCAGTAGGGGGTACACAGATACGCAGTATTTT
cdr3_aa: CASSRGYTDTQYF

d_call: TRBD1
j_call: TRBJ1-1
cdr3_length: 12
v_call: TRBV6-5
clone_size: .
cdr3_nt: TGTGCCAGCACGGGACAGCGGAATGAAGCTTTCTTT
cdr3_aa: CASTGQRNEAFF

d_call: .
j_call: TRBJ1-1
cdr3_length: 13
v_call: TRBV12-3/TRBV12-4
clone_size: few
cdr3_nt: TGTGCCAGCAGCCCTAGCGGGAACACTGAAGCTTTCTTT
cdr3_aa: CASSPSGNTEAFF

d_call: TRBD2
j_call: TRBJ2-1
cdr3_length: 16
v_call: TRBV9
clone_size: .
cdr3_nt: TGTGCCAGCAGCACCCTGGGGGGAGGGCAGGGAAATGAGCAGTTCTTC
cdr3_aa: CASSTLGGGQGNEQFF

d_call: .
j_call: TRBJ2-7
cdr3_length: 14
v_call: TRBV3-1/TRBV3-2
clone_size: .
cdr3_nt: TGTGCCAGCAGCCACCAACCCGGTACCTACGAGCAGTACTTC
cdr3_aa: CASSHQPGTYEQYF

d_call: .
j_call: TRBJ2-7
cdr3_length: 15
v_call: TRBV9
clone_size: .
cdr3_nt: TGTGCCAGCAGCGTAGGGAGTGGGGGGAACTACGAGCAGTACTTC
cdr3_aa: CASSVGSGGNYEQYF

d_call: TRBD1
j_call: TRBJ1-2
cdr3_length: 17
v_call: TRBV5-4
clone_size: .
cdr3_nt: TGTGCCAGCAGCTTGCCTCTGGGTGGACAGGGGGCGGGCGGCTACACCTTC
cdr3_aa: CASSLPLGGQGAGGYTF

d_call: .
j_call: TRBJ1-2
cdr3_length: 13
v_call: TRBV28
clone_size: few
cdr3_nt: TGTGCCAGCAGTTTCGTGCAGGGGATCGGCTACACCTTC
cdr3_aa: CASSFVQGIGYTF

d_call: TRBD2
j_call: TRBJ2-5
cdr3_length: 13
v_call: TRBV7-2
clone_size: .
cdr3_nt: TGTGCCAGCAGCTCACTAGCGCAAGAGACCCAGTACTTC
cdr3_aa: CASSSLAQETQYF

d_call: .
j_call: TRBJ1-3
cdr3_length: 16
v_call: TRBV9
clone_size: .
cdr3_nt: TGTGCCAGCAGCGCAAGTCCGACAGGATCTGGAAACACCATATATTTT
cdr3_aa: CASSASPTGSGNTIYF

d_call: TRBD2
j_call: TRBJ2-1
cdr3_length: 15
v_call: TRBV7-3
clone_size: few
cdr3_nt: TGTGCCAGCAGCCCGGGACTAGCGGGAGTCGACGAGCAGTTCTTC
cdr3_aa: CASSPGLAGVDEQFF

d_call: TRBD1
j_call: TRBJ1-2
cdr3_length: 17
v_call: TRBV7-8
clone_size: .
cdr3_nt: TGTGCCAGCAGCTTAGTGACAGGGCCGCTCACTAACTATGGCTACACCTTC
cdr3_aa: CASSLVTGPLTNYGYTF

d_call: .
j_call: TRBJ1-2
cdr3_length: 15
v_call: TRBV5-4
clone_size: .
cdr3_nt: TGTGCCAGCAGTTCGCGGGCCACAGCTAACTATGGCTACACCTTC
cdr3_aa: CASSSRATANYGYTF

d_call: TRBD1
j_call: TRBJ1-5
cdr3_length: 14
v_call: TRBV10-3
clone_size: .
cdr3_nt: TGTGCCATCAGTACAGGGGGGGGCAATCAGCCCCAGCATTTT
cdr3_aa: CAISTGGGNQPQHF

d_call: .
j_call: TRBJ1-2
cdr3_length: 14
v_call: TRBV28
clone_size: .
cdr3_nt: TGTGCCAGCAGTTTAGCCGGGACACCCTATGGCTACACCTTC
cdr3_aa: CASSLAGTPYGYTF

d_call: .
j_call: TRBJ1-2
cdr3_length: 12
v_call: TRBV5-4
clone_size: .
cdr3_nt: TGTGCCAGCACTGTCGGGGGTTATGGCTACACCTTC
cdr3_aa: CASTVGGYGYTF

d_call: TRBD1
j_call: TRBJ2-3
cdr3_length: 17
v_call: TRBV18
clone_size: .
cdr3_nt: TGTGCCAGCTCACCCGAGACAGGGTTTAGTGGCGCAGATACGCAGTATTTT
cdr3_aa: CASSPETGFSGADTQYF

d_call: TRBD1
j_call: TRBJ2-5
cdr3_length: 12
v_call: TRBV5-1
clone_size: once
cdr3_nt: TGCGCCAGCAGCGGGACAGGGGAGACCCAGTACTTC
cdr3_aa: CASSGTGETQYF

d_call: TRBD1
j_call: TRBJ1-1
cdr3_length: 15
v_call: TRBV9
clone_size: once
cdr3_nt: TGTGCCAGCAGCCCTCGGGGACAGGCGAACACTGAAGCTTTCTTT
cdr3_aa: CASSPRGQANTEAFF

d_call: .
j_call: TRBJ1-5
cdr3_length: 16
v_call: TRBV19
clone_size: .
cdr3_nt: TGTGCCAGTAAGACAGACGGCATATATAGCAATCAGCCCCAGCATTTT
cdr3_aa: CASKTDGIYSNQPQHF

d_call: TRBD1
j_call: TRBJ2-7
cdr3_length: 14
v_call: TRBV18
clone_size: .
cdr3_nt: TGTGCCAGCTCATCCGGGACAGGCTCCTACGAGCAGTACTTC
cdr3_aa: CASSSGTGSYEQYF

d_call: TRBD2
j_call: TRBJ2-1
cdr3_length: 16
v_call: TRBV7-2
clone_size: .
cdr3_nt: TGTGCCAGCAGCTTAGTTGGCGGGGGGGCGATAAATGAGCAGTTCTTC
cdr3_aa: CASSLVGGGAINEQFF

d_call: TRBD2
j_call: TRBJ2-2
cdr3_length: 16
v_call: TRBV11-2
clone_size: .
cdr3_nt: TGTGCCAGCAGCTTAGTGGCGGGGGGGTATCCCGGGGAGCTGTTTTTT
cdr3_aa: CASSLVAGGYPGELFF

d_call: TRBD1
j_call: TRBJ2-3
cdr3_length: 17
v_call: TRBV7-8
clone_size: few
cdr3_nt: TGTGCCAGCAGCTCCACCTTAGGGCAGGGGGCACTTTATACGCAGTATTTT
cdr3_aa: CASSSTLGQGALYTQYF

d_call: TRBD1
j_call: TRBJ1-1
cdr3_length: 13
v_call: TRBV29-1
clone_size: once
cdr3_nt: TGCAGCGTTCAGATGACAGGGGCGACTGAAGCTTTCTTT
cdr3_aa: CSVQMTGATEAFF

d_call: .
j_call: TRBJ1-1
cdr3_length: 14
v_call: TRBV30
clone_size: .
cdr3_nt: TGTGCCTGGAGTGTCATGGGGGGAGGAGATGAAGCTTTCTTT
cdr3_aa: CAWSVMGGGDEAFF

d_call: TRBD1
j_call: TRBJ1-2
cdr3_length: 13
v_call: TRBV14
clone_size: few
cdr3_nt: TGTGCCAGCAGCCTAACCAGACAGGGGGCCTACACCTTC
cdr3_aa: CASSLTRQGAYTF

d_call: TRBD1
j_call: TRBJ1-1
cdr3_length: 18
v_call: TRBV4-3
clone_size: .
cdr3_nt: TGCGCCAGCAGCCAATCCGGGACAGGGTCTTTAGCCAGCACTGAAGCTTTCTTT
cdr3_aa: CASSQSGTGSLASTEAFF

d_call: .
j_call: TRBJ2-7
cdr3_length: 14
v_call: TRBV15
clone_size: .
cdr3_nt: TGTGCCTCACAACAGGGCCTGGAGTCCTACGAGCAGTACTTC
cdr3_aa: CASQQGLESYEQYF

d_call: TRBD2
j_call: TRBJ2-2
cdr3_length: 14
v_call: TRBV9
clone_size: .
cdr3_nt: TGTGCCAGCAGTATAGCGGGGAACACCGGGGAGCTGTTTTTT
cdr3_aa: CASSIAGNTGELFF

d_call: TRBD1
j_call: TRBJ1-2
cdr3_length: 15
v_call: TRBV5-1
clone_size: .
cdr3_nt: TGCGCCAGCACGGAAGCGGGACAGGGGATCTCTGGCTACACCTTC
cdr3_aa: CASTEAGQGISGYTF

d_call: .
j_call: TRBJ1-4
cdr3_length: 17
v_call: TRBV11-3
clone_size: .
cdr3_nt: TGTGCCAGCAGCCCACCGGCCTCCATCGGGGCTAATGAAAAACTGTTTTTT
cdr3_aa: CASSPPASIGANEKLFF

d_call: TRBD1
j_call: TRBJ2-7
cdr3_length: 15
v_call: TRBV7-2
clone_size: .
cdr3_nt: TGTGCCAGCAGCTGGACAGGGGGCCTGGGTGGCGAGCAGTACTTC
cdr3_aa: CASSWTGGLGGEQYF

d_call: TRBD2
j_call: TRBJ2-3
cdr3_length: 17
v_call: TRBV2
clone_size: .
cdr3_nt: TGTGCCAGCAGTGAAGCGCGGGGGCGGGGGGGCACAGATACGCAGTATTTT
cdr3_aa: CASSEARGRGGTDTQYF

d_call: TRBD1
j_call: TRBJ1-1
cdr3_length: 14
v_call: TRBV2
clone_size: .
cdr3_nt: TGTGCCAGCAGGGGGACAGACCTCCGGACTGAAGCTTTCTTT
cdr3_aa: CASRGTDLRTEAFF

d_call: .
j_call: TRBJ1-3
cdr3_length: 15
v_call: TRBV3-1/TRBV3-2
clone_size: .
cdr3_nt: TGTGCCAGCAGCCAGCTGGCGGACTCTGGAAACACCATATATTTT
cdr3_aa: CASSQLADSGNTIYF

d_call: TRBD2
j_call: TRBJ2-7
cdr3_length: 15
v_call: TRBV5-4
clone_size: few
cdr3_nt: TGTGCCAGCAGCCCTAGGACTAGCCACGACTACGAGCAGTACTTC
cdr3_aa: CASSPRTSHDYEQYF

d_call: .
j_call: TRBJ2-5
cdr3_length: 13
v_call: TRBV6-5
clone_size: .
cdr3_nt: TGTGCCAGCAGCAGGAGGGGGGGAGAGACCCAGTACTTC
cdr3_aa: CASSRRGGETQYF

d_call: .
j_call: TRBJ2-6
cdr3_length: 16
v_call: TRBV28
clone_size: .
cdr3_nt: TGTGCCAGCAGTTTAAGTAGAGGGTATGGGGCCAACGTCCTGACTTTC
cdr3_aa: CASSLSRGYGANVLTF